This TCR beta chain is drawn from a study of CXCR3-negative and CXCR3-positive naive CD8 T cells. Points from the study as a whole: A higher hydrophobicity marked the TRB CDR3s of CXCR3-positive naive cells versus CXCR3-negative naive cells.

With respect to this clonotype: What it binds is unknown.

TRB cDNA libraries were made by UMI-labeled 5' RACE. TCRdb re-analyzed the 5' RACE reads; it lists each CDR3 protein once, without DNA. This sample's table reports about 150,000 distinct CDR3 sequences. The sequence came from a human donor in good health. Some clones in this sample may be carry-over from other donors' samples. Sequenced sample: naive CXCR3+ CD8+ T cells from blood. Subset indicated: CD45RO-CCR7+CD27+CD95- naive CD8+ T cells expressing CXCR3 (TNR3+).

The CDR3: CATGRTSFIQQFF. This chain links TRBV15 with TRBJ2-1; TCRdb's assignment of TRBD2 cannot be checked, as there is no DNA. The CDR3 is 13 residues long. Germline values: CDR1 LNHNV, CDR2 YYDKDF (reference sequence). Full variable domain (missing parts from reference TRBV15 and TRBJ2-1): DAMVIQNPRYQVTQFGKPVTLSCSQTLNHNVMYWYQQKSSQAPKLLFHYYDKDFNNEADTPDNFQSRRPNTSFCFLDIRSPGLGDTAMYLCATGRTSFIQQFFGPGTRLTVL.